The entry below gives a single TCR beta chain sequence along with its context. This specimen comes from a study of blood T cells in healthy people across ages. The CDR3 is 14 amino acids. Germline CDR1 MDHEN, CDR2 SYDVKM. V lost 3 bases and J 4 bases, leaving 12 bases between the germline ends. Primers used in a second PCR of about 6 to 11 cycles were a sample-barcoded 5' primer and a J-beta primer mix. TCRdb re-analysed the 5' RACE reads in MiXCR, keeping a single row per CDR3 protein. The sample lists some 760,000 distinct CDR3 sequences, 20% to 25% occurring once. These data were also reused for a study on T cells of mothers and their children. From that paper: Healthy Caucasian mothers, three in number, and their six children were the donors.

The chain employs TRBV28 and TRBJ2-5; tentative D call: TRBD1 (6 bases). Sequences were obtained from blood. The receptor's source is a boy aged 10-17 years in good health. The CDR3 DNA sequence: TGTGCCAGCAGTTTGATCAGGGGCCGAGAGACCCAGTACTTC. Translated, it gives CASSLIRGRETQYF.